These 29 T cell receptor beta chains were sequenced from one sample in a study of T-cell memory formation after mild COVID-19. Each CDR3 protein gets one entry after TCRdb re-called the 5' RACE reads with MiXCR. The sample carries around 310,000 distinct CDR3 sequences, less than 25% recorded once. Sequencing was carried out using PBMCs or a T cell subset sorted from them (not recorded which). The receptors originated from a man between 18 and 35 years old who had mild COVID-19 (a few samples of this study predate the infection). Cell type and time point are not known.

This clonotype was seen a few times. The rearrangement joins TRBV20-1 to TRBJ2-3; 8 bases map to TRBD1. In germline, CDR1 is DFQATT, CDR2 SNEGSKA (reference sequence). The V and J ends lost 0 bases and 4 bases, in that order; junction bases with no gene match: 6. The CDR3 has 15 residues. The CDR3 loop reads CSARDNRGSADTQYF. The CDR3 nucleotides read TGCAGTGCTAGAGATAACAGGGGGAGCGCAGATACGCAGTATTTT.

The V call is TRBV6-5, the J call TRBJ2-2; TRBD2 aligns across 8 bases. Germline V CDR1 and CDR2: MNHEY, SVGAGI. The CDR3 extends over 14 amino acids. Unmatched junction bases numbered 4, after V lost 2 bases and J lost 8 bases. The CDR3: CASSYVSGGGELFF. DNA of the CDR3: TGTGCCAGCAGTTACGTGAGCGGGGGTGGGGAGCTGTTTTTT.

This chain connects TRBV7-8 to TRBJ1-1; D call uncertain. The CDR3 loop spans 13 amino acids. Germline V gives CDR1 SGHVS, CDR2 FQNEAQ. The germline V and J ends were trimmed by 7 bases and 0 bases, with 9 bases remaining between them. The CDR3 sequence: CASTENLNTEAFF. The CDR3 coding sequence is TGTGCCAGCACGGAGAATTTGAACACTGAAGCTTTCTTT. Looking up the rest from reference TRBV7-8 and TRBJ1-1 gives the full variable domain: GAGVSQSPRYKVAKRGQDVALRCDPISGHVSLFWYQQALGQGPEFLTYFQNEAQLDKSGLPSDRFFAERPEGSVSTLKIQRTQQEDSAVYLCASTENLNTEAFFGQGTRLTVV.

This rearrangement joins TRBV4-1 to TRBJ2-2; 9 bases fit TRBD1. Germline CDR1 and CDR2: MGHRA and YSYEKL. V shed 1 base and J 2 bases; nucleotides not matched to a gene: 5. The CDR3 is 17 residues long. This chain's CDR3 is CASSQVQGAQNTGELFF. For the CDR3, the DNA is TGCGCCAGCAGCCAAGTACAGGGGGCGCAAAACACCGGGGAGCTGTTTTTT.

This clonotype came up once. The V gene is TRBV7-2, the J gene TRBJ1-2, with D hard to call. This CDR3 contains 15 residues. Germline lookup yields CDR1 SGHTA and CDR2 FQGNSA. V shed 6 bases and J shed 1 base, with 15 bases lying between them. This CDR3 is CASRDSRSINYGYTF. Written as DNA, the CDR3 is TGTGCCAGCAGGGATAGTAGGAGTATTAACTATGGCTACACCTTC.

This clonotype was counted between two and nine times. The chain links TRBV10-3 to TRBJ2-5, with 7 positions matching TRBD2. Looked up from germline, CDR1 is ENHRY and CDR2 is SYGVKD. Unmatched junction bases numbered 8, after V lost 0 bases and J lost 7 bases. This CDR3 region has 15 residues. The CDR3 loop reads CAISESPSGPGTQYF. DNA of the CDR3: TGTGCCATCAGTGAGTCGCCTAGCGGTCCGGGGACCCAGTACTTC.

Comments on this clonotype: A much larger clonotype is one base distant, so this may be a read error. This chain uses TRBV9 with TRBJ2-3; D is perhaps TRBD2 (6 bases). V was clipped by 4 bases and J by 1 base, with 13 bases between them. The germline V gene has CDR1 SGDLS and CDR2 YYNGEE. The CDR3 runs 15 residues. The CDR3 DNA sequence: TGTGCCAGCAGCCCCCAGCGGGTGGGCACAGATACGCAGTATTTT. It is translated as CASSPQRVGTDTQYF.

As regards this clonotype: A much larger clonotype is one base distant, so this may be a read error. The rearrangement links TRBV2 to TRBJ2-5; D gene ambiguous. Germline V CDR1 and CDR2: SNHLY, FYNNEI. CDR3 length: 13 residues. V was pared by 1 base and J by 5 bases, with 8 bases between. In DNA form, the CDR3 reads TGTGCCAGCAGTGAAGAGCTGGGGGAGACCCAGTACTTC. It is translated as CASSEELGETQYF.

There are a few counts of this clonotype. V gene TRBV6-5 combines with J gene TRBJ1-5; 9 positions agree with TRBD1. J lost 5 bases, V lost 0 bases, and 8 bases had no gene match. CDR3 length equals 17 residues. Germline V gene sequence: CDR1 MNHEY, CDR2 SVGAGI. The CDR3 here is CASSYSMGQGLDQPQHF. The CDR3 DNA follows: TGTGCCAGCAGTTACTCGATGGGACAGGGTCTCGATCAGCCCCAGCATTTT.

The J gene is TRBJ1-6, the V gene TRBV20-1; possible D gene TRBD1, 5 bases. The V end was cut by 4 bases, the J end by 0 bases, with 10 bases between. Germline CDR1 DFQATT, CDR2 SNEGSKA (reference sequence). The CDR3 runs 15 residues. The CDR3 region has the DNA TGCAGTGCTATCAGGGCCAGCTCCTATAATTCACCCCTCCACTTT. Its protein is CSAIRASSYNSPLHF.

Ten or more counts support this clonotype. V is TRBV24-1 and J is TRBJ2-1; TRBD1 or TRBD2 may be the D gene (5 bases each). V lost 5 bases and J 4 bases, leaving 11 bases between the germline ends. The germline CDR1 and CDR2 sequences are KGHDR and SFDVKD. This CDR3 is 14 amino acids long. The CDR3 reads CATSVGEIYNEQFF. In DNA, the CDR3 is TGTGCCACCAGTGTAGGGGAGATTTACAATGAGCAGTTCTTC.

About this clonotype: Germline and junction disagree at one end, which may indicate a read error. CDR3 amino acids: CASTRGQNSNHPQHF. DNA for the CDR3: TGTGCCAGCACTAGAGGACAGAATAGCAATCATCCCCAGCATTTT. This rearrangement joins TRBV2 to TRBJ1-5; tentatively, D is TRBD1 (6 bases). This CDR3 has 15 amino acids. In germline, CDR1 is SNHLY, CDR2 FYNNEI.

The table lists this clonotype with a few counts. The chain carries TRBV28 and TRBJ2-3; D not resolved. Trimming took off 5 bases at V and 6 bases at J, with 9 bases between the two ends. The CDR3 is 12 amino acids. CDR1 MDHEN and CDR2 SYDVKM come from the germline V gene. For the CDR3, the DNA is TGTGCCAGCAGTGCCACATACGATACGCAGTATTTT. Protein product: CASSATYDTQYF. The whole variable domain, filled in from reference TRBV28 and TRBJ2-3, reads DVKVTQSSRYLVKRTGEKVFLECVQDMDHENMFWYRQDPGLGLRLIYFSYDVKMKEKGDIPEGYSVSREKKERFSLILESASTNQTSMYLCASSATYDTQYFGPGTRLTVL.

The chain links TRBV23-1 to TRBJ2-7; the D gene is possibly TRBD1 (5 bases). TRBV23-1 is reported as an ORF; its role is uncertain. V lost 9 bases and J lost 3, with 15 bases in between. CDR3 length: 13 residues. CDR3 sequence (DNA): TGCGCCAGGGACACGGCGGATTTCTACGAGCAGTACTTC. It is translated as CARDTADFYEQYF.

This clonotype appeared a few times. The chain has TRBV6-5 and TRBJ2-2; 11 nucleotides align to TRBD1. This CDR3 region has 16 residues. The germline gives CDR1 MNHEY, CDR2 SVGAGI. The J segment lost 6 bases and the V segment lost 7 bases, leaving 10 bases of the junction unmatched. CDR3 coding DNA: TGTGCCAGCACATTGGGACAGGGGGATTATCCCGGGGAGCTGTTTTTT. It codes for CASTLGQGDYPGELFF.

The V and J genes are TRBV7-8 and TRBJ2-1, with D tentatively TRBD1 or TRBD2 (5 bases each). The V gene's germline CDR1 is SGHVS and CDR2 FQNEAQ. The CDR3 spans 14 residues. V was pared by 3 bases and J by 4 bases, with 10 bases between. The DNA of the CDR3 is TGTGCCAGCAGCTTCCGGGACGCATACAATGAGCAGTTCTTC. Its translation: CASSFRDAYNEQFF.

This clonotype was counted ten times or more. V gene TRBV27 combines with J gene TRBJ2-7; no clear D. This CDR3 has 11 residues. Germline V gene data show CDR1 as MNHEY and CDR2 as SMNVEV (reference sequence). V shed 2 bases and J shed 5 bases, with 4 bases lying between them. The CDR3, as DNA: TGTGCCAGCAGTTTAGGGCACGAGCAGTACTTC. Amino acids: CASSLGHEQYF.

The V gene is TRBV7-8, the J gene TRBJ1-1, with TRBD1 as a possible D gene (6 bases). The CDR3 length is 15 residues. The germline gives CDR1 SGHVS, CDR2 FQNEAQ. V gave up 5 bases and J gave up 1 base, with 14 bases separating them. The CDR3 protein is CASSPGAQGNTEAFF. The DNA of the CDR3 is TGTGCCAGCAGCCCAGGGGCCCAGGGGAACACTGAAGCTTTCTTT.

This clonotype has ten or more counts. J is TRBJ1-1 and V is TRBV10-3; D gene unclear. Trimming shortened V by 0 bases and J by 6 bases, and 14 bases separated the two germline ends. This CDR3 comprises 15 residues. Germline CDR1 reads ENHRY; CDR2 reads SYGVKD. The CDR3 sequence is CAISESSVESAEAFF. The CDR3 region has the DNA TGTGCCATCAGTGAGTCGTCCGTGGAATCGGCTGAAGCTTTCTTT.

DNA of the CDR3: TGTGCCAGCAGCTTAGCGGGGACGACTAATCAGCCCCAGCATTTT. Amino acid sequence: CASSLAGTTNQPQHF. The chain recombines TRBV7-2 with TRBJ1-5; tentative D call: TRBD1 (5 bases). The germline CDR1 and CDR2 sequences are SGHTA and FQGNSA. The CDR3 sequence is 15 residues long. V lost 0 bases to trimming and J lost 4 bases, with 10 bases between them.

This clonotype has only one observation. CDR3 protein: CASSQEAASGAPTDTQYF. CDR3 in DNA: TGTGCCAGCAGCCAAGAAGCGGCTAGCGGGGCCCCCACAGATACGCAGTATTTT. The chain has TRBV4-2 and TRBJ2-3, with 9 positions matching TRBD2. This CDR3 is built from 18 residues. Germline V gives CDR1 LGHNA, CDR2 YNFKEQ. V gave up 0 bases and J gave up 2 bases; unmatched junction bases: 9.

This clonotype has a handful of counts. The rearrangement joins TRBV9 to TRBJ2-2, with TRBD1 matching 7 bases. There are 16 residues in the CDR3. Germline CDR1 reads SGDLS; CDR2 reads YYNGEE. J lost 4 bases, V lost 0 bases, and 6 bases had no gene match. In DNA, the CDR3 is TGTGCCAGCAGCGTAGCTCCGGGACAGCTCACCGGGGAGCTGTTTTTT. It yields the protein CASSVAPGQLTGELFF.

This clonotype was counted a single time. The chain joins TRBV12-3 or TRBV12-4 to TRBJ2-5, with 7 bases that match TRBD2. The V segment lost 5 bases and the J segment 2 bases; nucleotides outside the gene matches: 5. This CDR3 has 14 amino acids. This chain's CDR3 is CASSESSGQETQYF. The CDR3 coding sequence is TGTGCCAGCAGTGAATCTAGCGGACAAGAGACCCAGTACTTC.

The chain couples TRBV20-1 to TRBJ1-5; D not resolved. There are 14 residues in the CDR3. CDR1 and CDR2 (germline): DFQATT, SNEGSKA (reference sequence). V dropped 5 bases and J dropped 6 bases, with 17 bases sitting between them. CDR3 DNA: TGCAGTGCTGGGTCACCCAAAGGAGGTCAGCCCCAGCATTTT. It translates to CSAGSPKGGQPQHF.

In this sample, this clonotype turned up once. The chain is built from TRBV12-5 and TRBJ2-7; possibly TRBD2 for D (5 bases). Trimming stripped 5 bases from V and 7 bases from J, with 12 bases between. This CDR3 spans 12 amino acids. Germline V gives CDR1 LGHNT, CDR2 FRNRAP. CDR3 amino acids: CASGPPRGEQYF. CDR3 sequence (DNA): TGTGCTAGTGGTCCCCCTCGGGGAGAGCAGTACTTC.

The chain links TRBV24-1 to TRBJ2-5; the match to TRBD1 covers 8 bases. The CDR3 totals 13 residues. The ends lost 9 bases at V and 3 bases at J; junction bases unmatched: 5. Germline V gene data show CDR1 as KGHDR and CDR2 as SFDVKD. The CDR3 here is CATAAGGEETQYF. The CDR3, as DNA: TGTGCCACCGCGGCAGGGGGCGAAGAGACCCAGTACTTC.

This sequence joins TRBV5-5 and TRBJ2-6; D is unclear. The ends were cut back, 3 bases at V and 2 bases at J, with 9 bases in the middle. Germline values: CDR1 SGHKS, CDR2 YYEKEE (reference sequence). This CDR3 comprises 15 residues. CDR3 DNA: TGTGCCAGCAGCTCCGCGAACACTGGGGCCAACGTCCTGACTTTC. Protein product: CASSSANTGANVLTF.

There are a few counts of this clonotype. J is TRBJ1-1 and V is TRBV9; no firm D call. There are 13 residues in the CDR3. Germline CDR1 and CDR2: SGDLS and YYNGEE. The ends were cut back, 2 bases at V and 1 base at J, with 6 bases in the middle. The DNA of the CDR3 is TGTGCCAGCAGCGTTTTACAGAACACTGAAGCTTTCTTT. This sequence encodes CASSVLQNTEAFF.

The rearrangement joins TRBV5-1 to TRBJ1-3; no reliable D call. V was pared by 7 bases and J by 1 base, with 12 bases between. CDR1 SGHRS and CDR2 YFSETQ come from the germline V gene. This CDR3 region has 14 residues. CDR3 residues: CASRTAGSGNTIYF. CDR3 bases: TGCGCCAGCCGAACGGCGGGATCTGGAAACACCATATATTTT.